The present T cell receptor (beta chain) was sequenced within a study of shared clonotypes between healthy human individuals. V lost 1 base to trimming and J lost 2 bases, with 12 bases between them. Germline CDR1 reads SGHTA; CDR2 reads FQGNSA. The CDR3 spans 15 residues. Execution of the assay was at deep level. The protocol was immunoSEQ multiplex PCR, while the TCRdb copy is restricted to in-frame clones and leaves out a portion. The sample lists a few million clones, around 94% occurring once. To note about this clone: What it recognizes is unknown.

Findings and limits, study-wide: Clonotype sharing levels among donors were expected to vary with sequencing depth.

From CD4+ cells came CD45RA+ naive and CD45RA-negative memory subsets. Sequences were obtained from naive CD4+ T cells sorted from blood. Subset described: CD45RA+ positively selected. The receptor comes from a man aged 18 to 29 in good health. J is TRBJ2-7 and V is TRBV7-2; D is ambiguous. The CDR3 region is CASSLGASAAYEQYF. Written as DNA, the CDR3 is TGTGCCAGCAGCTTAGGGGCTAGTGCCGCCTACGAGCAGTACTTC.